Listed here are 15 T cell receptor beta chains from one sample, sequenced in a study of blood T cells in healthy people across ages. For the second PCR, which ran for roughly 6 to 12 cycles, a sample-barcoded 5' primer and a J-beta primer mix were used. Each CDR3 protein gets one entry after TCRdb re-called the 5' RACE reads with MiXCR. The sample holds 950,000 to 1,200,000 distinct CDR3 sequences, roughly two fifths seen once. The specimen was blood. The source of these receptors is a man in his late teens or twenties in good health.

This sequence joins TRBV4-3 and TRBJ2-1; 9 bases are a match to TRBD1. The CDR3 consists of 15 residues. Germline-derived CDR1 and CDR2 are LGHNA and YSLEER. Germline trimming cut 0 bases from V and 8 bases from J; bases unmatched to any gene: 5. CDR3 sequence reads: CASSQESTGGYEQFF. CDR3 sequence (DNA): TGCGCCAGCAGCCAAGAAAGTACAGGGGGCTATGAGCAGTTCTTC.

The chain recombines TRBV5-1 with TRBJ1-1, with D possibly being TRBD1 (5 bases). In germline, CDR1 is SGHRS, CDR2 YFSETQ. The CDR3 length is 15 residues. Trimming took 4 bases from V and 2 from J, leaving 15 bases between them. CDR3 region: CASSLGPGHNTEAFF. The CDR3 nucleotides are TGCGCCAGCAGCCTAGGACCCGGACATAACACTGAAGCTTTCTTT. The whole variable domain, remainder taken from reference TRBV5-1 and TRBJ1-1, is KAGVTQTPRYLIKTRGQQVTLSCSPISGHRSVSWYQQTPGQGLQFLFEYFSETQRNKGNFPGRFSGRQFSNSRSEMNVSTLELGDSALYLCASSLGPGHNTEAFFGQGTRLTVV.

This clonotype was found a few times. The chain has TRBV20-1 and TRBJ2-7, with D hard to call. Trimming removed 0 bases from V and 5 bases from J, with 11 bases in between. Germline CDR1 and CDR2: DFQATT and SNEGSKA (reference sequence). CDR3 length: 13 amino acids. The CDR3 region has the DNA TGCAGTGCTAGAGATCCTCAGGCAAACGAGCAGTACTTC. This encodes CSARDPQANEQYF.

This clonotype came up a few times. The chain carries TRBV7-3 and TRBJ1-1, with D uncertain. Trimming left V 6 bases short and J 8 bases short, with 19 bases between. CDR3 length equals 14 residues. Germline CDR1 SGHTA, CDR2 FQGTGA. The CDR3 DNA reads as TGTGCCAGCAGTCCGAACGTCGGTCCGGGAGAAGCTTTCTTT. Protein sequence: CASSPNVGPGEAFF.

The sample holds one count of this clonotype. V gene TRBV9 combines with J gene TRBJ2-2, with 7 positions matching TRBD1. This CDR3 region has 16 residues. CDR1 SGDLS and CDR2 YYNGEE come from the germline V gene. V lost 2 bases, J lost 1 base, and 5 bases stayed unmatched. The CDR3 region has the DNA TGTGCCAGCAGCGTCTGGGACAGCCTGAACACCGGGGAGCTGTTTTTT. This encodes CASSVWDSLNTGELFF.

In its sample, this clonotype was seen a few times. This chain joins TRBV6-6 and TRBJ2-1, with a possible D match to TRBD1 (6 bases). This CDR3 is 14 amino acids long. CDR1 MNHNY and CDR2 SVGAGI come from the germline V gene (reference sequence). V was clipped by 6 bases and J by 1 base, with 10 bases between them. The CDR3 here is CASSVQGSYNEQFF. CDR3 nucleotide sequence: TGTGCCAGCAGCGTACAGGGTTCCTACAATGAGCAGTTCTTC.

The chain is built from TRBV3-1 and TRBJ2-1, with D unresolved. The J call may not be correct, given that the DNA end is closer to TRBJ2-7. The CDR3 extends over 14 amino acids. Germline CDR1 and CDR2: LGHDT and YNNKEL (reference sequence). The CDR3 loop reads CASSLQSSYNEQYF. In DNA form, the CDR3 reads TGTGCCAGCAGCCTCCAATCCTCCTACAATGAGCAGTACTTC.

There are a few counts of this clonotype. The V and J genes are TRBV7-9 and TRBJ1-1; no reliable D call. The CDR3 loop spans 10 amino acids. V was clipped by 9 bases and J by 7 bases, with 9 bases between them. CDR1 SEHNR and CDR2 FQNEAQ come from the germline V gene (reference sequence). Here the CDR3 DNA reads TGTGCCAGTTCGGAGGATGAAGCTTTCTTT. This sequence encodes CASSEDEAFF.

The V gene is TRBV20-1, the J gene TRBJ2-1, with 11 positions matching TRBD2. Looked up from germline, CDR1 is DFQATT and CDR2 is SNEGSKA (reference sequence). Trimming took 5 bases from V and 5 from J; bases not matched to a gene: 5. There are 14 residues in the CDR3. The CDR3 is CSAPPSGGNNEQFF. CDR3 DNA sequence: TGCAGTGCTCCACCTAGCGGGGGGAACAATGAGCAGTTCTTC.

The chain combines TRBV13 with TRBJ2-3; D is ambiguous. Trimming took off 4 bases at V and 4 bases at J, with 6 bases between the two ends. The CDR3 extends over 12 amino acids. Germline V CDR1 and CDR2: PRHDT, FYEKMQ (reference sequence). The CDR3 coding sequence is TGTGCCAGCAGCTCGGTGGCAGATACGCAGTATTTT. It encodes CASSSVADTQYF.

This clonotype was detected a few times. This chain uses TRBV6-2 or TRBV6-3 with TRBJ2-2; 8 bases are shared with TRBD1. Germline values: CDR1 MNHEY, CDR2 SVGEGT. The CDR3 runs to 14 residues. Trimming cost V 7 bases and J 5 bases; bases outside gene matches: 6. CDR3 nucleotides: TGTGCCAGCAAACAGGGGGAATGGACCGGGGAGCTGTTTTTT. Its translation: CASKQGEWTGELFF.

The CDR3 coding sequence is TGTGCCAGCAGCTTCTGGCCGGGACAGGGTGACACCGGGGAGCTGTTTTTT. As protein: CASSFWPGQGDTGELFF. The chain carries TRBV13 and TRBJ2-2, with 9 bases lining up with TRBD1. The V and J ends lost 3 bases and 3 bases, in that order; junction bases with no gene match: 8. This CDR3 comprises 17 residues. CDR1 PRHDT and CDR2 FYEKMQ come from the germline V gene (reference sequence).

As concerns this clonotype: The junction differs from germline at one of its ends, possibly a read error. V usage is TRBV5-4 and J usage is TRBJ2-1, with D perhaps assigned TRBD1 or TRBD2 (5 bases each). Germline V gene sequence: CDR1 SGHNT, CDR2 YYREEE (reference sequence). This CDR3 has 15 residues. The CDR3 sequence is CASSSGTGSYSEQFF. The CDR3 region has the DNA TGTGCCAGCAGCTCTGGGACCGGCTCCTACAGTGAGCAGTTCTTC.

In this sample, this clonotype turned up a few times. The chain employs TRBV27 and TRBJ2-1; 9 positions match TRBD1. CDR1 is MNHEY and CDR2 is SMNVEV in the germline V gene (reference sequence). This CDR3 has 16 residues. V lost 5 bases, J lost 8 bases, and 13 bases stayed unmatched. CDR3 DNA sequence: TGTGCCAGCAGTCCCCTAGGACAGGGGAGTTTGGATGAGCAGTTCTTC. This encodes CASSPLGQGSLDEQFF.

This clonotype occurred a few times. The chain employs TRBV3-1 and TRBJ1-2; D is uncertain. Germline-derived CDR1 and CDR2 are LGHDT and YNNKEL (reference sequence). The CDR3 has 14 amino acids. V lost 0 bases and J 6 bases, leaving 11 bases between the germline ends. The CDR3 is CASSQDMAGDGYTF. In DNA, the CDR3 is TGTGCCAGCAGCCAAGATATGGCAGGAGATGGCTACACCTTC.